Each of the 29 T cell receptor beta chains below was sequenced from the same sample in a study of blood T cell repertoires in COVID-19. Libraries were prepared by immunoSEQ multiplex PCR; TCRdb keeps only in-frame clonotypes and omits some of them. The sample consists of over 110,000 clones, 88% of them appearing once. The specimen sequenced was peripheral blood. The receptors come from a man between 65 and 85 years old with acute or convalescent COVID-19.

This CDR3 reads CASSLPGGWGSYEQYF. CDR3 sequence (DNA): TGTGCCAGCAGTTTGCCCGGGGGGTGGGGATCCTACGAGCAGTACTTC. The rearrangement links TRBV28 to TRBJ2-7, with 7 nucleotides matching TRBD2. Germline CDR1 is MDHEN and CDR2 is SYDVKM. V gave up 3 bases and J gave up 1 base; unmatched junction bases: 9. This CDR3 contains 16 residues.

DNA for the CDR3: TGTGCCAGCAGAGCTAGACAGGGGGCTAATGAAAAACTGTTTTTT. Translated: CASRARQGANEKLFF. The rearrangement joins TRBV6-5 to TRBJ1-4, with 9 bases matching TRBD1. The CDR3 runs 15 residues. V trimming: 6 bases; J trimming: 3 bases; junction bases outside the gene matches: 5. The germline V gene encodes CDR1 MNHEY and CDR2 SVGAGI.

J is TRBJ1-1 and V is TRBV11-2; D is unresolved. The CDR3 extends over 13 amino acids. The germline V gene has CDR1 SGHAT and CDR2 FQNNGV. Trimming stripped 6 bases from V and 3 bases from J, with 11 bases between. CDR3 sequence reads: CASSFNGYTEAFF. CDR3 in DNA: TGTGCCAGCAGTTTCAACGGGTACACTGAAGCTTTCTTT. The full variable domain, with the rest looked up from reference TRBV11-2 and TRBJ1-1, is EAGVAQSPRYKIIEKRQSVAFWCNPISGHATLYWYQQILGQGPKLLIQFQNNGVVDDSQLPKDRFSAERLKGVDSTLKIQPAKLEDSAVYLCASSFNGYTEAFFGQGTRLTVV.

The V gene is TRBV15, the J gene TRBJ2-5; perhaps TRBD1 as D (6 bases). CDR3 length equals 14 residues. V dropped 3 bases and J dropped 4 bases, with 12 bases sitting between them. The germline gives CDR1 LNHNV, CDR2 YYDKDF (reference sequence). CDR3 DNA sequence: TGTGCCACCAGCAGCGGCCAGGGGAGAGAGACCCAGTACTTC. It is translated as CATSSGQGRETQYF.

V and J are TRBV18 and TRBJ2-1, with 10 bases fitting TRBD2. This CDR3 is built from 15 residues. The V gene end was trimmed by 0 bases and the J gene end by 14 bases; junction bases not matched to a gene: 10. The germline V gene encodes CDR1 KGHSH and CDR2 LQKENI. The DNA of the CDR3 is TGTGCCAGCTCACCACCGTCCAGCGGGGGGGCCGCGGAGTTCTTC. It codes for CASSPPSSGGAAEFF.

The DNA of the CDR3 is TGTGCCAGTAGTAACAGGGGGGGGGAGACCCAGTACTTC. Translation: CASSNRGGETQYF. J is TRBJ2-5 and V is TRBV19; a possible D gene is TRBD1 (8 bases). Trimming removed 4 bases from V and 5 bases from J, with 11 bases in between. Per germline, CDR1 LNHDA and CDR2 SQIVND (reference sequence). This CDR3 region has 13 residues. The full variable domain, rest sourced from reference TRBV19 and TRBJ2-5, is DGGITQSPKYLFRKEGQNVTLSCEQNLNHDAMYWYRQDPGQGLRLIYYSQIVNDFQKGDIAEGYSVSREKKESFPLTVTSAQKNPTAFYLCASSNRGGETQYFGPGTRLLVL.

V gene TRBV7-2 combines with J gene TRBJ2-2; possible D gene TRBD2, 5 bases. This CDR3 has 16 residues. The germline V gene encodes CDR1 SGHTA and CDR2 FQGNSA. V was pared by 5 bases and J by 1 base, with 14 bases between. The CDR3 DNA reads TGTGCCAGCAGCGTAAATGACTATAGGAACACCGGGGAGCTGTTTTTT. It encodes CASSVNDYRNTGELFF.

In this sample, this clone turned up once. The V gene is TRBV5-1, the J gene TRBJ2-1, with a possible D match to TRBD2 (6 bases). CDR1 and CDR2 from the germline V gene are SGHRS and YFSETQ. V was shortened by 5 bases and J by 7 bases, with 16 bases between the two germline ends. The CDR3 runs to 14 residues. CDR3 in amino acids: CASSRAGAINEQFF. DNA of the CDR3: TGCGCCAGCAGTCGAGCGGGCGCCATAAATGAGCAGTTCTTC.

V usage is TRBV2 and J usage is TRBJ2-1; 8 nucleotides agree with TRBD2. J lost 4 bases, V lost 8 bases, and 13 bases had no gene match. The CDR3 is 16 amino acids. Germline lookup yields CDR1 SNHLY and CDR2 FYNNEI. The DNA of the CDR3 is TGTGCCAGCTTCACCTGGGCTAGCGGGCATTACAATGAGCAGTTCTTC. It specifies CASFTWASGHYNEQFF.

This sequence joins TRBV3-1 (or the pseudogene TRBV3-2) and TRBJ2-7; D is perhaps TRBD1 (5 bases). Germline loops: CDR1 LGHDT, CDR2 YNNKEL (reference sequence). CDR3 length: 14 amino acids. V was clipped by 1 base and J by 5 bases, with 12 bases between them. The CDR3 DNA sequence: TGTGCCAGCAGCCAAGCCGACAGTGGCAACGAGCAGTACTTC. Translation gives CASSQADSGNEQYF.

This chain connects TRBV19 to TRBJ1-6; the D is unclear. The CDR3 has 17 residues. V was cut by 3 bases and J by 7 bases, with 19 bases left in between. The V gene's germline CDR1 is LNHDA and CDR2 SQIVND (reference sequence). The CDR3 DNA follows: TGTGCCAGTAGTATGGGCACACCTACTTCTATAAATTCACCCCTCCACTTT. Protein product: CASSMGTPTSINSPLHF.

V usage is TRBV19 and J usage is TRBJ1-5, with a possible D match to TRBD1 (6 bases). This CDR3 has 15 amino acids. The V gene lost 1 base and the J gene lost 6 bases, with 13 bases spanning the gap. Germline V gene lookup returns CDR1 LNHDA and CDR2 SQIVND (reference sequence). The DNA for the CDR3 is TGTGCCAGTAGTATAGTTGCGGACAGCTTTCAGCCCCAGCATTTT. Its protein is CASSIVADSFQPQHF.

The rearrangement joins TRBV12-5 to TRBJ2-1; TRBD1 is a possible D gene (6 bases). The CDR3 loop spans 14 amino acids. Per the germline V gene, CDR1 is LGHNT and CDR2 is FRNRAP. The V and J ends lost 5 bases and 7 bases respectively, with 15 bases between them. The CDR3 DNA is TGTGCTAGTGGTGGCCGTAACAGGGAGAATGAGCAGTTCTTC. Protein product: CASGGRNRENEQFF.

The DNA for the CDR3 is TGTGCCAGCAGTGAGCAGACAGGGGCTCCCTATGGCTACACCTTC. This gives the protein CASSEQTGAPYGYTF. The V and J genes are TRBV2 and TRBJ1-2, with 8 positions matching TRBD1. The V gene end was trimmed by 3 bases and the J gene end by 4 bases; junction bases not matched to a gene: 7. The germline CDR1 and CDR2 sequences are SNHLY and FYNNEI. The CDR3 runs to 15 residues.

CDR3 in amino acids: CASALEETQYF. DNA for the CDR3: TGTGCCAGCGCCTTAGAAGAGACCCAGTACTTC. The genes are TRBV5-5 and TRBJ2-5, with no clear D. Germline V gene lookup returns CDR1 SGHKS and CDR2 YYEKEE (reference sequence). The CDR3 length is 11 residues. V lost 7 bases, J lost 3 bases, and 7 bases lay in between.

The chain uses TRBV6-5 and TRBJ1-2; TRBD1 matches 11 bases. Trimming removed 6 bases from V and 2 bases from J; junction bases left unmatched: 2. CDR3 length: 14 amino acids. Germline V gene sequence: CDR1 MNHEY, CDR2 SVGAGI. The CDR3 nucleotides are TGTGCCAGCAGGGGGGACAGGGGGAACTATGGCTACACCTTC. This sequence encodes CASRGDRGNYGYTF.

The gene calls are TRBV27 and TRBJ1-4; possible D gene TRBD1, 6 bases. There are 14 residues in the CDR3. Germline V gene sequence: CDR1 MNHEY, CDR2 SMNVEV (reference sequence). Trimming shortened V by 5 bases and J by 8 bases, and 15 bases separated the two germline ends. The CDR3 DNA follows: TGTGCCAGCAGTAACAGCGGGGGCGGGGAAAAACTGTTTTTT. This encodes CASSNSGGGEKLFF.

The chain recombines TRBV30 with TRBJ2-5, with 7 bases aligning to TRBD2. This CDR3 is built from 14 residues. Germline values: CDR1 GTSNPN, CDR2 SVGIG (reference sequence). The V segment lost 2 bases and the J segment 5 bases; nucleotides outside the gene matches: 8. This chain's CDR3 is CAWSPLGGTETQYF. For the CDR3, the DNA is TGTGCCTGGAGTCCACTGGGAGGGACCGAGACCCAGTACTTC.

This chain uses TRBV3-1 (or the pseudogene TRBV3-2) with TRBJ1-4; 7 bases fit TRBD1. The V gene end was trimmed by 1 base and the J gene end by 3 bases; junction bases not matched to a gene: 8. This CDR3 contains 17 residues. Germline CDR1 reads LGHDT; CDR2 reads YNNKEL (reference sequence). CDR3 residues: CASSQVYRGPANEKLFF. In DNA form, the CDR3 reads TGTGCCAGCAGCCAAGTTTACAGGGGTCCGGCTAATGAAAAACTGTTTTTT.

This clone was recorded only once. The chain recombines TRBV7-2 with TRBJ1-4; 9 bases are a match to TRBD1. With 5 bases clipped from V and 6 bases from J, the junction kept 4 bases outside the gene matches. This CDR3 region has 14 residues. From germline, CDR1 is SGHTA and CDR2 FQGNSA. CDR3 protein: CASSPRQGDEKLFF. In nucleotides, the CDR3 is TGTGCCAGCAGCCCCCGACAGGGGGATGAAAAACTGTTTTTT.

This clone was found a few times. CDR3 coding DNA: TGTGCCAGCGGGGGACAGATTAATGAAAAACTGTTTTTT. It codes for CASGGQINEKLFF. The J gene is TRBJ1-4, the V gene TRBV6-6; 7 bases agree with TRBD1. The CDR3 spans 13 residues. The V segment lost 8 bases and the J segment 4 bases; nucleotides outside the gene matches: 4. CDR1 is MNHNY, CDR2 SVGAGI, per germline (reference sequence).

In DNA form, the CDR3 reads TGCGCCAGCAGCGCACAGGGGAACTCTGGAAACACCATATATTTT. Translated: CASSAQGNSGNTIYF. The V gene is TRBV5-1, the J gene TRBJ1-3, with 7 bases aligning to TRBD1. The trim removed 4 bases at V and 0 bases at J, leaving 4 bases unmatched. The CDR3 is made up of 15 amino acids. Germline values: CDR1 SGHRS, CDR2 YFSETQ. The full variable domain, its missing parts supplied by reference TRBV5-1 and TRBJ1-3, is KAGVTQTPRYLIKTRGQQVTLSCSPISGHRSVSWYQQTPGQGLQFLFEYFSETQRNKGNFPGRFSGRQFSNSRSEMNVSTLELGDSALYLCASSAQGNSGNTIYFGEGSWLTVV.

The V gene is TRBV6-5, the J gene TRBJ2-3; 7 bases match TRBD2. Germline V CDR1 and CDR2: MNHEY, SVGAGI. This CDR3 contains 14 residues. V dropped 6 bases and J dropped 0; count of bases not matched to a gene: 3. This CDR3 reads CASSFSGSTDTQYF. The DNA for the CDR3 is TGTGCCAGCAGCTTTAGCGGGAGCACAGATACGCAGTATTTT.

J is TRBJ2-4 and V is TRBV30; tentative D call: TRBD2 (5 bases). This CDR3 region has 12 residues. In germline, CDR1 is GTSNPN, CDR2 SVGIG (reference sequence). Trimming took 5 bases from V and 6 from J, leaving 11 bases between them. Written as DNA, the CDR3 is TGTGCCTGGGGCGGGTCGGGAAACATTCAGTACTTC. This gives the protein CAWGGSGNIQYF. The variable domain in full, with the rest retrieved from reference TRBV30 and TRBJ2-4, is SQTIHQWPATLVQPVGSPLSLECTVEGTSNPNLYWYRQAAGRGLQLLFYSVGIGQISSEVPQNLSASRPQDRQFILSSKKLLLSDSGFYLCAWGGSGNIQYFGAGTRLSVL.

This chain joins TRBV19 and TRBJ1-1, with unresolved D. Trimming removed 9 bases from V and 3 bases from J, with 14 bases in between. The CDR3 contains 13 residues. Germline V lookup: CDR1 LNHDA, CDR2 SQIVND (reference sequence). In DNA form, the CDR3 reads TGTGCCAGCCAAGTGAGGAGCTACACTGAAGCTTTCTTT. Its translation is CASQVRSYTEAFF.

This chain connects TRBV6-5 to TRBJ2-1, with 9 bases aligning to TRBD2. The V segment lost 8 bases and the J segment 9 bases; nucleotides outside the gene matches: 11. Looked up from germline, CDR1 is MNHEY and CDR2 is SVGAGI. CDR3 length: 14 amino acids. The chain's CDR3 is CASSLGLTSGEQFF. The CDR3 region has the DNA TGTGCCAGCTCACTAGGCCTGACTAGCGGTGAGCAGTTCTTC.

The chain joins TRBV7-2 to TRBJ1-2; tentative D call: TRBD1 (5 bases). CDR1 and CDR2 from the germline V gene are SGHTA and FQGNSA. The CDR3 length is 13 residues. With 3 bases removed from V and 6 bases from J, the gap between germline ends came to 11 bases. The CDR3 spells CASSFRTSNGYTF. DNA for the CDR3: TGTGCCAGCAGCTTCCGGACAAGCAATGGCTACACCTTC.

Note on this clone: A much larger clone is a single base away; this may be a read error. The CDR3 DNA sequence: TGTGTCAGCAGTCCCGGGACTAGCGCCAATGAGCAGTTCTTC. Encoded protein: CVSSPGTSANEQFF. The gene calls are TRBV27 and TRBJ2-1, with 10 bases aligning to TRBD2. Germline V gene lookup returns CDR1 MNHEY and CDR2 SMNVEV (reference sequence). This CDR3 spans 14 amino acids.

This sequence joins TRBV5-1 and TRBJ2-1; D may be TRBD2 (5 bases). CDR1 and CDR2 from the germline V gene are SGHRS and YFSETQ. Trimming took off 4 bases at V and 9 bases at J, with 8 bases between the two ends. CDR3 length: 11 residues. The CDR3 region is CASSHEGEQFF. CDR3 sequence (DNA): TGCGCCAGCAGCCACGAGGGTGAGCAGTTCTTC.